The source of this TCR beta chain is a study of shared clonotypes between healthy human individuals (dated by TCRdb to the early 2020s). Regarding the study in general: A couple of women and a few men aged 18 to 49 years were included in the cohort. For each donor, CD4 naive and CD4 memory were each run on three plates, CD8 naive on two plates, and CD8 memory on one plate. Blood TCR repertoires of a handful of healthy adults were deeply sequenced to estimate repertoire size and the extent of clonotype sharing between individuals. Libraries were prepared and TCR repertoires were sequenced by different laboratories using diverse techniques, in order to increase sequencing depth and limit assay-specific biases. Between about 0.9 and 9 billion PBMCs per donor were obtained by leukapheresis.

Healthy HIV-negative adults with no recently reported acute infections or vaccinations were included as donors. Every donor was a Caucasian adult living in Nashville, Tennessee, USA. CD4+ T cells were enriched by magnetic negative selection, after which naive cells were positively selected on CD45RA and the negative fraction was taken as the memory subset. Blood was obtained by leukapheresis, after which PBMCs were separated by Ficoll-Histopaque density gradient centrifugation and cryopreserved in liquid nitrogen vapor phase. Analytical flow cytometry was used to check the purity and quantity of each magnetically sorted T cell population. Each sorted fraction had its genomic DNA isolated and then quantified by UV absorbance on a Nanodrop 2000c. Comments on this clone: Its cognate antigen has yet to be identified. The record has no base qualities; no much larger clone is one base away.

The germline V gene specifies MNHNS as CDR1 and SASEGT as CDR2. Its CDR3 holds 14 amino acids, cysteine through phenylalanine. Here the CDR3 DNA is all that survives: 42 bases in frame from base 1. V gives up 2 bases and J gives up 6 bases, and the segment between their germline ends measures 11 bases. The paper's findings and limits, for the study overall: Naive subsets generally had larger estimated clonotype richness than memory subsets. Only blood was sampled, and tissue TCR repertoires likely differ from those in blood. Higher generation probabilities were observed for clonotypes shared by all four sorted-subset donors than for non-shared clonotypes. The genetic and exposure-history diversity represented was limited by the small number of donors. Sharing across several donors was observed for around 5% of naive CD4, over 3% of naive CD8, 2% to 2.5% of memory CD4, and over 0.3% of memory CD8 clonotypes. Based on pairwise subsampling, the degree of clonotype sharing among donors was expected to be affected by sequencing depth. Even with the large sequencing depth, rarefaction of the sorted-subset datasets indicated that sequencing was incomplete.

TCR CDR3 regions were amplified from genomic DNA by multiplex PCR using the deep immunoSEQ assay. Genomic DNA extracted from each cell subset was distributed evenly over all wells of several immunoSEQ 96-well plates, and each plate served as one replicate. For sorted subsets, each replicate PCR was loaded with approximately 0.2 ug genomic DNA, equivalent to approximately 33,000 T cell genomes. Purified libraries were quantified with a Qubit 3.0 fluorometer, sized on a Bioanalyzer 2100, and re-quantified with the KAPA Library Quantification kit. Every immunoSEQ 96-well plate was sequenced on a dedicated single-read 150-cycle Illumina NextSeq 550 flow cell. Turning to the authors' computational methods: Because only junctional sequences without quality scores were contained in the immunoSEQ output, filtering matching that applied to full-length reads could not be performed. To assign V/J genes and CDR3, sequences were annotated using PyIR, a Python wrapper for IgBLAST v1.9, with IMGT germline references. Reads with weak V/J assignments (E-value above 1e-6), missing CDR3, stop codons, out-of-frame junctions, or ambiguous translated residues were removed. A V3J clonotype was defined by an identical inferred V gene, J gene, and CDR3 amino acid sequence. Percentage overlap between repertoires was calculated by dividing the number of shared unique clonotypes by the size of the smaller repertoire. Richness of each repertoire was evaluated using RTK rarefaction, the Chao1 estimator, and Recon v2.1 estimates of unobserved clonotypes. Generation probabilities for all TCRbeta clonotypes obtained by the gDNA method from four donors were computed using OLGA. TCRdb's version of the immuneACCESS table is confined to in-frame rearrangements and falls short of the full clone set. An unresolved V gene accounts for under half of the shortfall where checked; the remainder is of unknown origin. That table supplies the V and J calls and clone size; D and trimming were determined from the DNA. The sample data list roughly 170,000 clones, and 65% to 70% of these were observed just once. About 9.4% of the sample is in the top ten clones.

This receptor was identified in a man aged 25-45 years in good health. The sample consisted of memory CD4+ T cells sorted from blood. Taken with the paper, the label for cell subset or site translates to: CD45RA-negative fraction. The chain joins TRBV6-1 to TRBJ1-5; the best D guess is TRBD1, with 5 bases matching. The DNA sequence is given as TGTGCCAGCAGTGAAACCTACGGGGGTCAGCCCCAGCATTTT. It translates as CASSETYGGQPQHF.